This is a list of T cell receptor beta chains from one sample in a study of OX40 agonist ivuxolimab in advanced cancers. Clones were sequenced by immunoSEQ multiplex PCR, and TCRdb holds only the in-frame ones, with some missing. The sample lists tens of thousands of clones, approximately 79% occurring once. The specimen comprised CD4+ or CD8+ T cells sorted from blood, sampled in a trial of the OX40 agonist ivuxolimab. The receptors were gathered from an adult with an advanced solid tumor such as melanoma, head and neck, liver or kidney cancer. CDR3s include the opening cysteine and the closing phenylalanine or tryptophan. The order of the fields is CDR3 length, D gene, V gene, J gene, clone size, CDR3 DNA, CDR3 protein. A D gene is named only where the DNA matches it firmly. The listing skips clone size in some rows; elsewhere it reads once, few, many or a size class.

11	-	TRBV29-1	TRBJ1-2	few	TGCAGCGGGAGGGTTAGCTATGGCTACACCTTC	CSGRVSYGYTF
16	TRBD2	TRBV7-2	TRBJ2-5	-	TGTGCCAGCAGCACCTCAGCGGGGGGGTACCAAGAGACCCAGTACTTC	CASSTSAGGYQETQYF
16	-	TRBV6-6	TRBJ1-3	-	TGTGCCAGCAGTTACCCAAAGGGGACCATGGGAAACACCATATATTTT	CASSYPKGTMGNTIYF
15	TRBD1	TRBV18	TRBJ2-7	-	TGTGCCAGCTCATTTTCCGGGACAGGGGGGCTCGAGCAGTACTTC	CASSFSGTGGLEQYF
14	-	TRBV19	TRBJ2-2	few	TGTGCCAGTAGTGCCTACCAAAACACCGGGGAGCTGTTTTTT	CASSAYQNTGELFF
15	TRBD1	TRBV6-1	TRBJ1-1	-	TGTGCCAGCAGTGAACCCAACAGGGGGAACACTGAAGCTTTCTTT	CASSEPNRGNTEAFF
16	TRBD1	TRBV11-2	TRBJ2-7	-	TGTGCCAGCAACACACTCGGACAGGCAAGCTCCTACGAGCAGTACTTC	CASNTLGQASSYEQYF
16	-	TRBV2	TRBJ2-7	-	TGTGCCAGCAGTGTCCAGTTAGGGCAGGTCCCCTACGAGCAGTACTTC	CASSVQLGQVPYEQYF
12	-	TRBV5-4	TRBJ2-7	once	TGTGCCAGCAGCTTGAGTCGAGACGAGCAGTACTTC	CASSLSRDEQYF
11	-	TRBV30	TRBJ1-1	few	TGTGGAGGGGAAAGGAACACTGAAGCTTTCTTT	CGGERNTEAFF
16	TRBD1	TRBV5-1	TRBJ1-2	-	TGCGCCAGCAGCGTGACAAGACAGGGGGCTAACTATGGCTACACCTTC	CASSVTRQGANYGYTF
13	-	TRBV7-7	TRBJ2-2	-	TGTGCTAGCAGGCGGGGCTACACCGGGGAGCTGTTTTTT	CASRRGYTGELFF
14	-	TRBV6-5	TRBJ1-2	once	TGTGCCAGCAGTTACCTTTCAATGACTAGGGGCTACACCTTC	CASSYLSMTRGYTF
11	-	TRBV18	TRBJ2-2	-	TGTGCCAGCTCCCCAGAGGGGGAGCTGTTTTTT	CASSPEGELFF